This is a list of T cell receptor beta chains from one sample in a study of shared clonotypes between healthy human individuals. TCRdb's copy holds only in-frame clones and misses some; the assay was immunoSEQ multiplex PCR. The table records hundreds of thousands of clones, about 74% of them present only once. Sequenced input: memory CD4+ T cells sorted from blood. The receptors originated from a woman in her twenties or thirties in good health. The CDR3 runs from the conserved cysteine through the conserved F or W. D genes are given only for firm matches. Some rows mark clone size as missing; the rest say once, few, many or name a class of expanded clone.

clone size	D gene	V gene	J gene	CDR3 DNA	CDR3 protein
.	TRBD2	TRBV7-6	TRBJ2-5	TGTGCCAGCAGCTTAGCAGGAGAGGCCCTAGCGGGAGGGCGGCGGGAGACCCAGTACTTC	CASSLAGEALAGGRRETQYF
few	TRBD2	TRBV5-1	TRBJ2-1	TGCGCCAGCAGCTTTACTAGCGGATCCTACAATGAGCAGTTCTTC	CASSFTSGSYNEQFF
.	.	TRBV6-5	TRBJ2-1	TGTGCCAGCAGTTTTCGGGACACCGACAATGAGCAGTTCTTC	CASSFRDTDNEQFF
.	TRBD1	TRBV25-1	TRBJ2-2	TGTGCCAGCAGTCTTTCGTGGGACAGAGGGGCCGGGGAGCTGTTTTTT	CASSLSWDRGAGELFF
.	.	TRBV6-4	TRBJ2-7	TGTGCCAGCATGACGGGAGACTGCGAGCAGTACTTC	CASMTGDCEQYF
.	.	TRBV10-2	TRBJ2-7	TGCGCCAGCAGTAAAATGGACTGGGGGCGGTCATACGAGCAGTACTTC	CASSKMDWGRSYEQYF
.	TRBD2	TRBV6-6	TRBJ2-7	TGTGCCAGCGGGACTAGCGGGAGTTCCTCCTACGAGCAGTACTTC	CASGTSGSSSYEQYF
few	TRBD2	TRBV9	TRBJ2-5	TGTGCCAGCAGCGTAGGGGCGGGAGGGTTGGAGACCCAGTACTTC	CASSVGAGGLETQYF
.	.	TRBV25-1	TRBJ2-3	TGTGCCAGCAGTGCCCCACTTATGAATGGCACAGATACGCAGTATTTT	CASSAPLMNGTDTQYF
.	.	TRBV19	TRBJ1-2	TGTGCCAGTAGTATAGATCATAAGGGTTCCTATGGCTACACCTTC	CASSIDHKGSYGYTF
.	.	TRBV29-1	TRBJ2-1	TGCAGCGCCACTCTCAACAATGAGCAGTTCTTC	CSATLNNEQFF
.	.	TRBV7-9	TRBJ2-1	TGTGCCAGCAGCTTAGAGGAGCGGATATACTACAATGAGCAGTTCTTC	CASSLEERIYYNEQFF
.	.	TRBV18	TRBJ2-5	TGTGCCAGCTCACCACAGGGTGGCCAAGAGACCCAGTACTTC	CASSPQGGQETQYF
.	.	TRBV11-2	TRBJ1-4	TGTGCCAGCAGCTTTCCCGGTGGAACTAATGAAAAACTGTTTTTT	CASSFPGGTNEKLFF
.	TRBD2	TRBV11-2	TRBJ2-1	TGTGCCAGCAGCCCAACACAGGGACTAGCTACGTCCAATGAGCAGTTCTTC	CASSPTQGLATSNEQFF
.	.	TRBV6-5	TRBJ2-2	TGTGCCAGCAGTTACGGGGGTGAGACGAACACCGGGGAGCTGTTTTTT	CASSYGGETNTGELFF
.	.	TRBV28	TRBJ1-2	TGTGCCAGCAGTTCTTTGGGAGGAGGTGGTGGCTACACCTTC	CASSSLGGGGGYTF
.	.	TRBV10-3	TRBJ1-1	TGTGCCATCAGTGAGTTAGGGAGCACTGAAGCTTTCTTT	CAISELGSTEAFF
.	.	TRBV2	TRBJ1-2	TGTGCCAGCAGTGAAAGTCTCGCGGCAGGTAGAAGCTACACCTTC	CASSESLAAGRSYTF
.	.	TRBV6-1	TRBJ2-1	TGTGCCAGCAGTGAACAGGGAAGTAATGAGTGGAATGAGCAGTTCTTC	CASSEQGSNEWNEQFF
.	.	TRBV19	TRBJ1-5	TGTGCCAGTAGTATTATGGTTGGCAATCAGCCCCAGCATTTT	CASSIMVGNQPQHF
.	.	TRBV11-2	TRBJ2-2	TGTGCCAGCAGCTTAATCCCGCTAGCGATCGGGGAGCTGTTTTTT	CASSLIPLAIGELFF
.	.	TRBV9	TRBJ2-1	TGTGCCAGCAATCCGGGACAGATTACTAGCGATGAGCAGTTCTTC	CASNPGQITSDEQFF
.	TRBD2	TRBV5-1	TRBJ2-3	TGCGCCAGCAACATAGCGGGAGGTGTCACAGATACGCAGTATTTT	CASNIAGGVTDTQYF
.	TRBD2	TRBV25-1	TRBJ2-1	TGTGCCAGCAGTGACGACCCGGGACTAGCGGGAGTAAGGGATGAGCAGTTCTTC	CASSDDPGLAGVRDEQFF
few	.	TRBV12-1	TRBJ2-4	.	CASRRVAGGSNIQYF
few	.	TRBV5-1	TRBJ2-7	TGCGCCAGCAGCTCCCTAGGGGTCAGAGCCTACGAGCAGTACTTC	CASSSLGVRAYEQYF
.	.	TRBV19	TRBJ2-3	TGTGCCAGTACCCCCGGGACCCTCATAGATACGCAGTATTTT	CASTPGTLIDTQYF
.	.	TRBV5-8	TRBJ1-2	TGTGCCAGCAGCCTAAGGACAGCAACCGACACTAACTATGGCTACACCTTC	CASSLRTATDTNYGYTF
.	.	TRBV5-1	TRBJ2-5	TGCGCCAGCAGCTGGTCTTACGGGTATGAGACCCAGTACTTC	CASSWSYGYETQYF
.	.	TRBV13	TRBJ2-1	TGTGCCAGCAGCTGGTTGGGCGGCGTTTCCTACAATGAGCAGTTCTTC	CASSWLGGVSYNEQFF
.	.	TRBV2	TRBJ1-2	TGTGCCAGCAACGTCGGCGCTAACTATGGCTACACCTTC	CASNVGANYGYTF
.	.	TRBV5-4	TRBJ2-1	TGTGCCAGCAGCTTGGGCCGGGACTACAATGAGCAGTTCTTC	CASSLGRDYNEQFF
.	TRBD1	TRBV7-3	TRBJ2-2	TGTGCCAGCAGCCGCAACGCGGGACAGGGAGCCGGAGGGACCGGGGAGCTGTTTTTT	CASSRNAGQGAGGTGELFF
few	.	TRBV25-1	TRBJ2-7	TGTGCCAGCAGTGGAGGGGAGGATTCCTCCTACGAGCAGTACTTC	CASSGGEDSSYEQYF
.	.	TRBV6-1	TRBJ1-5	TGTGCCAGCAGTGAATCTTCTGGCAGGGCTCAGCCCCAGCATTTT	CASSESSGRAQPQHF
.	.	TRBV28	TRBJ1-3	TGTGCCACGAACGACCGGGGCTCTGGAAACACCATATATTTT	CATNDRGSGNTIYF
once	.	TRBV28	TRBJ2-6	TGTGCCAGCAGACAGGCGTCCGGGGCCAACGTCCTGACTTTC	CASRQASGANVLTF
few	.	TRBV11-1	TRBJ2-7	TGTGCCAGCAGCTTTTCTGCAGGTCTCTACGAGCAGTACTTC	CASSFSAGLYEQYF
.	.	TRBV5-6	TRBJ1-2	TGTGCCAGCAGCTTGGGACACCAAAACTATGGCTACACCTTC	CASSLGHQNYGYTF
.	.	TRBV7-9	TRBJ1-2	TGTGCCAGCAGCTCGGCCGCCGATGGCTACACCTTC	CASSSAADGYTF
.	.	TRBV19	TRBJ1-5	TGTGCCAGTAGTTTAAACAGGGTTAGCAATCAGCCCCAGCATTTT	CASSLNRVSNQPQHF
.	.	TRBV29-1	TRBJ1-2	TGCAGCGTTGTATTGAGGGACATAAGAGATGGCTACACCTTC	CSVVLRDIRDGYTF
.	TRBD2	TRBV10-3	TRBJ2-1	TGTGCCATCAGTGAGTCTGGGACTAGCGGGAGTTATGAGCAGTTCTTC	CAISESGTSGSYEQFF
.	.	TRBV4-2	TRBJ2-1	TGTGCCAGCAGCCAAGATACTAGCTCCTACAATGAGCAGTTCTTC	CASSQDTSSYNEQFF
.	.	TRBV5-1	TRBJ1-1	TGCGCCAGCAGTTTGGTCCTGGGCCCGGGGACTGAAGCTTTCTTT	CASSLVLGPGTEAFF
.	.	TRBV29-1	TRBJ1-4	TGCAGCGTTCGCTCTAATGAAAAACTGTTTTTT	CSVRSNEKLFF
.	TRBD1	TRBV30	TRBJ1-5	TGTGCCTGCCATAAAACCGGGACAGGGGTCCAGCCCCAGCATTTT	CACHKTGTGVQPQHF
few	TRBD1	TRBV19	TRBJ1-2	TGTGCCAGTAGTAGCAAGGGACAGGGCTATGGCTACACCTTC	CASSSKGQGYGYTF
.	.	TRBV7-8	TRBJ2-1	TGTGCCAGCAGCCCACGGCGGGGCCGCGGGCAGTTCTTC	CASSPRRGRGQFF
once	TRBD1	TRBV2	TRBJ1-2	TGTGCCAGCAGTGGGCAGGGGGAGGACTTAACCTTC	CASSGQGEDLTF
.	.	TRBV28	TRBJ1-2	TGTGCCAGCAGCCCCTTGGTAGGGGCGGGCTACACCTTC	CASSPLVGAGYTF